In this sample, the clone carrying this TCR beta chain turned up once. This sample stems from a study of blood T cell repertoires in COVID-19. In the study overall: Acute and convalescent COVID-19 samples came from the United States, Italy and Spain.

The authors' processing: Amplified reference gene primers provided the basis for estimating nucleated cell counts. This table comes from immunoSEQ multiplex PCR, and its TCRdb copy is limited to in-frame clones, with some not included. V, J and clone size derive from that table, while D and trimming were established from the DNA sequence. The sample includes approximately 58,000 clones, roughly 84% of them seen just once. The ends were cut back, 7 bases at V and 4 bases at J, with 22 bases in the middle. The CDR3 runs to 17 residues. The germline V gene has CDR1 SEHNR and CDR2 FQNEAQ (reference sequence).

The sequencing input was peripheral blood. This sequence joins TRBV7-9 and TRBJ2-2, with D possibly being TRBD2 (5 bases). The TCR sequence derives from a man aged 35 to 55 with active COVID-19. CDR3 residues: CASIGPGSPRGTGELFF. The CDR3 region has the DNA TGTGCCAGCATTGGTCCCGGGTCTCCCCGGGGCACCGGGGAGCTGTTTTTT.